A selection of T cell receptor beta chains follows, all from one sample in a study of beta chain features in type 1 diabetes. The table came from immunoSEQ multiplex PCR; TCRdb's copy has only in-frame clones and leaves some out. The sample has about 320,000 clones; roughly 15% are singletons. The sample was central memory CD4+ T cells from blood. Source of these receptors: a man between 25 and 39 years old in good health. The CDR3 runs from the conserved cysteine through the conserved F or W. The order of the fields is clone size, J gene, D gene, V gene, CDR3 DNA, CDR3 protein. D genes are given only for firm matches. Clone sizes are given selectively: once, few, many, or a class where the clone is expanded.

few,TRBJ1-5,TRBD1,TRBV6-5,TGTGCCAGCAGTTACTCGGGACAGAGGAGCAATCAGCCCCAGCATTTT,CASSYSGQRSNQPQHF
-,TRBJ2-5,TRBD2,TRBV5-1,TGCGCCAGCCAACGGGGGGGCCGGTTGGAGACCCAGTACTTC,CASQRGGRLETQYF
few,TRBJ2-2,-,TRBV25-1,TGTGCCAGCAGTTTCGGGACGAACACCGGGGAGCTGTTTTTT,CASSFGTNTGELFF
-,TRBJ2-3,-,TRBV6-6,TGTGCCAGCACCGACAGGGGAGGGAGCACAGATACGCAGTATTTT,CASTDRGGSTDTQYF
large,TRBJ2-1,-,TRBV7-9,TGTGCCAGCCGTACGGGGGTCGGCAATGAGCAGTTCTTC,CASRTGVGNEQFF
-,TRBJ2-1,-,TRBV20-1,TGCAGTGCTCTGGACAGCCCAGGGCAGTTCTTC,CSALDSPGQFF
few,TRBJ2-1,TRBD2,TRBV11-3,TGTGCCAGCAGCCTCGGACTAGCGGGAATCGGGGGTGAGCAGTTCTTC,CASSLGLAGIGGEQFF
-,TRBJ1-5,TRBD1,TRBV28,TGTGCCAGCAGTCCCCTTCAAGGACAGGGAGGGTTTTGGGGCAATCAGCCCCAGCATTTT,CASSPLQGQGGFWGNQPQHF
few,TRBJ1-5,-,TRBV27,TGTGCCAGCAGCCCTGACAGGCCTAGCAATCAGCCCCAGCATTTT,CASSPDRPSNQPQHF
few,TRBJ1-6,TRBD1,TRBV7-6,TGTGCCAGCAGCCGGACAGGGAACGATTCACCCCTCCACTTT,CASSRTGNDSPLHF
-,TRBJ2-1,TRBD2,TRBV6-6,TGTGCCAGCAGGTCGACTAGCGGGAGCTACAATGAGCAGTTCTTC,CASRSTSGSYNEQFF
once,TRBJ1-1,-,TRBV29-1,TGCAGCGTTGTTCGGATGAACACTGAAGCTTTCTTT,CSVVRMNTEAFF
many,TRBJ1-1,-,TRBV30,TGTGCCTGGGCAGGTGGGGAGGGGAGTGAAGCTTTCTTT,CAWAGGEGSEAFF
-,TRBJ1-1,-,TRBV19,TGTGCCAGTCAGGGTGGGTCCGGCCGGGAGGCTTTCTTT,CASQGGSGREAFF
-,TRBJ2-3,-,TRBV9,TGTGCCAGCAGCTCCGGCGGCGGGGGCACAGATACGCAGTATTTT,CASSSGGGGTDTQYF
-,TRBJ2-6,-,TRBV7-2,TGTGCCAGCAGCTTAGGAAACTCTGGGGCCAACGTCCTGACTTTC,CASSLGNSGANVLTF